The entry that follows covers one T cell receptor (beta chain) sequence. The antigen remains unidentified. Primers included in the PCR were 60 Vbeta and 13 Jbeta primers. TCRdb's copy holds only in-frame clones and misses some; the assay was immunoSEQ multiplex PCR. The repertoire holds some 150,000 clones, with roughly 80% as singletons. This record belongs to a study of cytomegalovirus exposure and HLA in healthy donors. The length of the CDR3 is 12 residues. CDR1 and CDR2 from the germline V gene are MNHEY and SMNVEV (reference sequence). General study findings and limits: According to an earlier analysis, most TCR beta V segments yielded productive rearrangements about 87% or about 30% of the time.

This chain uses TRBV27 with TRBJ2-5; 8 bases are a match to TRBD2. The J call may be mistaken, given a closer DNA end match to TRBJ2-7. The receptor comes from a woman aged 18-29 years in good health and CMV-seronegative. Sequenced material: PBMCs. The CDR3 bases are TGTGCCAGCAGTCTACGGGGGGGCGAGCAGTACTTC. Its protein is CASSLRGGEQYF.